This T cell receptor beta chain was captured by sequencing in a study of T cell repertoires in MIS-A myocarditis. CDR3 length equals 16 residues. Trimming left V 10 bases short and J 6 bases short, with 24 bases between. The germline gives CDR1 ENHRY, CDR2 SYGVKD. Here immunoSEQ multiplex PCR was the method, and the copy in TCRdb shows in-frame clones only, minus some. Here the sample spans some 740 clones, 84% being singletons. The rearrangement links TRBV10-3 to TRBJ2-2, with D possibly called TRBD1 or TRBD2 (5 bases each). The sequencing sample was made of pericardium tissue obtained at autopsy. This TCR came from a man aged 18-30 years with fulminant myocarditis from multisystem inflammatory syndrome in adults (MIS-A) after COVID-19. The CDR3 is CASKTPGLGGSGELFF. The CDR3 coding sequence is TGTGCCAGCAAAACCCCCGGACTTGGGGGTTCCGGGGAGCTGTTTTTT.